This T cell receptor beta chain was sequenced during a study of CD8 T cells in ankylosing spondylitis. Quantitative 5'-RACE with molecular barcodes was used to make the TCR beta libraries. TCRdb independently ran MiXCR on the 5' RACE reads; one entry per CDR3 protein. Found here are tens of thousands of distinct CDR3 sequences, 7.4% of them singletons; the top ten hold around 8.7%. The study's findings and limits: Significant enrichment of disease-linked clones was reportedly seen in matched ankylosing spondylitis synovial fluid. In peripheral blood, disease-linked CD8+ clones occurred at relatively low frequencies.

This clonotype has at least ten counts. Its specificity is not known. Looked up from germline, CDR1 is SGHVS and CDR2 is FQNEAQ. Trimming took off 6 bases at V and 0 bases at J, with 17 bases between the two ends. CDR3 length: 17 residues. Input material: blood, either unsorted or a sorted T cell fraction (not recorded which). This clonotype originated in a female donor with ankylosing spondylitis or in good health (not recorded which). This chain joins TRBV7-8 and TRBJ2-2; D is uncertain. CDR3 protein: CASSARDAAPNTGELFF. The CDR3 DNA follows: TGTGCCAGCAGTGCTAGAGACGCAGCACCGAACACCGGGGAGCTGTTTTTT. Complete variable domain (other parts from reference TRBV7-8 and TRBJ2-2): GAGVSQSPRYKVAKRGQDVALRCDPISGHVSLFWYQQALGQGPEFLTYFQNEAQLDKSGLPSDRFFAERPEGSVSTLKIQRTQQEDSAVYLCASSARDAAPNTGELFFGEGSRLTVL.